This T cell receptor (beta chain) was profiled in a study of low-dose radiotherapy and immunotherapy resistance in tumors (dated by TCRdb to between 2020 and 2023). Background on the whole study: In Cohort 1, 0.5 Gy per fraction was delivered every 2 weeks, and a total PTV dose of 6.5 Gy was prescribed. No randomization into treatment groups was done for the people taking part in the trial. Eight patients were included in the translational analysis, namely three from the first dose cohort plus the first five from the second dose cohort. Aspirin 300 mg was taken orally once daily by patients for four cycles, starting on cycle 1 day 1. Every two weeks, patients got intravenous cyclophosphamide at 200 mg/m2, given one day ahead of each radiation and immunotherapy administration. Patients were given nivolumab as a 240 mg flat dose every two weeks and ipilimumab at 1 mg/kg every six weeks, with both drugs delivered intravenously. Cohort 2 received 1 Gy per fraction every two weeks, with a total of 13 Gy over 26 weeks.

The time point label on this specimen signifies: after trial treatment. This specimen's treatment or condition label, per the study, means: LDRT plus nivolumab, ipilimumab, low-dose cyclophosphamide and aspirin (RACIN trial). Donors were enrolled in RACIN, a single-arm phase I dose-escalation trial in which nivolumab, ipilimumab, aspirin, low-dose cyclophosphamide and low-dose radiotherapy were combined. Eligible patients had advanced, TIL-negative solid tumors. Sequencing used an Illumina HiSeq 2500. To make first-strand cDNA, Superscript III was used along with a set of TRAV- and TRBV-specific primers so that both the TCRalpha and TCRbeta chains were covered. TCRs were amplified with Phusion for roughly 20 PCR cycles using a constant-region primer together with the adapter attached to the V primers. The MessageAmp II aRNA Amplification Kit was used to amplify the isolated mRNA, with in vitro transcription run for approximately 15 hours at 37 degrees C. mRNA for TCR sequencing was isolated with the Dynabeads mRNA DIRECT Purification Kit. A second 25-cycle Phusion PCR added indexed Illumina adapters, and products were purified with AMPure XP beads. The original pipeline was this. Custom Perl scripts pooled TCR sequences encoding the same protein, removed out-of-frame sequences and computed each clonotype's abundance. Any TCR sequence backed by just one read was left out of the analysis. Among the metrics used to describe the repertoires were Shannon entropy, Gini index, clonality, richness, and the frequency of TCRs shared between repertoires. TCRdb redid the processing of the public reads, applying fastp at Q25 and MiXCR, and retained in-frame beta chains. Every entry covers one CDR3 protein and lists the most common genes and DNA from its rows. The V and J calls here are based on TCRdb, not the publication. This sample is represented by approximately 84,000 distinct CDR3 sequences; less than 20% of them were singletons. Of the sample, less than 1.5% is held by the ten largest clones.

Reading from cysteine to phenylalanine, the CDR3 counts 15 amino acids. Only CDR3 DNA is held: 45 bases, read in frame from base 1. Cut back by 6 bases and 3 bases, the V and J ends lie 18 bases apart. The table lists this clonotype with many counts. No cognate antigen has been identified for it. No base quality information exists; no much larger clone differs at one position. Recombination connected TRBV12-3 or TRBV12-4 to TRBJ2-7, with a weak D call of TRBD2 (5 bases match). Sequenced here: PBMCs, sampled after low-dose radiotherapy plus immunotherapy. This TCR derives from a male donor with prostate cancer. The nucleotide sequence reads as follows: TGTGCCAGCAGCTCGGATGGAGGTGGGGTCTACGAGCAGTACTTC. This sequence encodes CASSSDGGGVYEQYF.